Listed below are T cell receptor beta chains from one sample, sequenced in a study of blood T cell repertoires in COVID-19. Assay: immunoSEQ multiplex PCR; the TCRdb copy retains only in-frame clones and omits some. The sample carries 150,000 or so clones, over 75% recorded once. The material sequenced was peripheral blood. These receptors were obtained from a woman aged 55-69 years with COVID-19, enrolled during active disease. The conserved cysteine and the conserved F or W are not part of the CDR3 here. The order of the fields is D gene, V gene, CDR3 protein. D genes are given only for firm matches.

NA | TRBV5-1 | ASSIGWRGDSPLH
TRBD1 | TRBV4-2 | ASSQDVDRGIAADTQY
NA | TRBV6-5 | ASTPTGYNNSPLH
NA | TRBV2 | ASNPQGWGTDTQY
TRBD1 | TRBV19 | ASQTGLSSYNEQF
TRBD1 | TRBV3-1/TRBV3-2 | ASSQWTGSNQPQH
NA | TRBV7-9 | ASTYTGVNTEAF
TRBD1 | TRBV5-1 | ASSRDREYTEAF
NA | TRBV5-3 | ARSFGTKNYGYT
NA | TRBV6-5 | ASTRDGSTEAF
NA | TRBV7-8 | ASGQYEQY
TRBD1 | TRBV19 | ASSPPRDRAFYT
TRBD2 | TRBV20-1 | SASRRRGSSYNEQF
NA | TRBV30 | AWSVQAGGHQPQH
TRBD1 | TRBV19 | ASSMFSGSGQSYNEQF
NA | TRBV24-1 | ATSEGGVETQY
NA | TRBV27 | ASSVQNSPLH
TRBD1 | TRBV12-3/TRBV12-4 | ASSLAHGRGDT
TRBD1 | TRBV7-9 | ASSRGTGEYSGANVLT
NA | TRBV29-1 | SAATDPASTEAF
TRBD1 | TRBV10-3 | AISPRQGTFGNTIY
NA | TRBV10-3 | AINREDGYT
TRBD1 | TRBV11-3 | ASSARQGNTGELF
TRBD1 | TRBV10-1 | ASSTGQGLYNEQF
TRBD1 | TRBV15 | ATSREDRETEAF
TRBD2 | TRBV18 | ASSPWASGGRDTQY
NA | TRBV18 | ASSPPGHWGYNEQF
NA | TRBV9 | ASSVYSGYEQY
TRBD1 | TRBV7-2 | ASSVVGQGSGGYT
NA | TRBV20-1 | SALDRETQY
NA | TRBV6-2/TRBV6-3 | ASSEGGTVAKNIQY
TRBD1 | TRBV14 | ASSQIDSGQGHEKLF
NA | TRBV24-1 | ATGDSSLGEQY
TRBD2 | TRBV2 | ASSAGRAYNEQF
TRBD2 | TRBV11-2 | ASSYSGGPDEQF
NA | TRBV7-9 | ASSPGGDTGKNTEAF
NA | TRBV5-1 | ASSLGQGREQY
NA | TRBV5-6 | ASSLVAGEDEQY
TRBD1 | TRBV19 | ASSIDHYQGASNQPQH
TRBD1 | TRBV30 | AWSPGQGFATNEKLF
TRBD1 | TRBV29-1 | SVEDRGSGNTIY
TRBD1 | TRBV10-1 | ASRETGTGDYQPQH
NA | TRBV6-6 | ASSYTGFSSGNTIY
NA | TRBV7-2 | ASSPEAQDYGYT
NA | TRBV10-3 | AISGGGEYNEQF
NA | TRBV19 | ASSRNGGGSPLH
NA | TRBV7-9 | ASSGTGGRNTEAF
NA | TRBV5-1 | ASSLGELLNTEAF
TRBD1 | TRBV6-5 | ASSGGAGYT
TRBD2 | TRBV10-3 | AIKTSGGRNEQF
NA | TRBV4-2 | ASSQGGESFYSNQPQH
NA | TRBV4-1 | ASSQASGEYNEQF
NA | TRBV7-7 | ASSLATNTGELF
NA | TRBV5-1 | ASSSFFDEQF